Reported below is one T cell receptor beta chain. Per the germline V gene, CDR1 is MDHEN and CDR2 is SYDVKM. The CDR3 totals 15 residues. The ends lost 3 bases at V and 5 bases at J; junction bases unmatched: 7. The record originates from a study of cytomegalovirus exposure and HLA in healthy donors. The PCR employed 60 Vbeta primers together with 13 Jbeta primers. Sequencing was performed with immunoSEQ multiplex PCR; in TCRdb, only in-frame clones are kept and a portion is missing. Here the sample spans around 110,000 clones, 66% being singletons. This TCR was sampled from a man aged 18-30 years in good health and CMV-seronegative. Sequencing was done on a sample of PBMCs. The chain links TRBV28 to TRBJ2-5, with 9 positions matching TRBD2. CDR3 amino acids: CASSFAAGGLETQYF. The DNA for the CDR3 is TGTGCCAGCAGTTTCGCAGCGGGAGGTCTGGAGACCCAGTACTTC.